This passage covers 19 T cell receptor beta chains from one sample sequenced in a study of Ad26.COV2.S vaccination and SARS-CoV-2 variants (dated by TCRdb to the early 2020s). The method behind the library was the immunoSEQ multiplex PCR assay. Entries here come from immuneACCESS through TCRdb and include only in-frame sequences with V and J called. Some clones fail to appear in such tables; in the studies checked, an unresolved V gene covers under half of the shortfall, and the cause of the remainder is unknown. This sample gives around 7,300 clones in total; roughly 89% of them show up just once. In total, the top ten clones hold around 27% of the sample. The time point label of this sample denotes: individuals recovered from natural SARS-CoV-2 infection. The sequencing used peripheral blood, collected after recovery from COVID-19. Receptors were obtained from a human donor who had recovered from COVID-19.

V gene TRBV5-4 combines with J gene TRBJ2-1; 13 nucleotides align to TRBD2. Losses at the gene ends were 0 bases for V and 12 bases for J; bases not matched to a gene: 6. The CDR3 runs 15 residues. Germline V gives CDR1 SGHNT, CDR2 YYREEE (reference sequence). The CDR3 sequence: CASSLGLAGGEGQFF. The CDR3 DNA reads TGTGCCAGCAGCTTGGGACTAGCGGGGGGAGAGGGGCAGTTCTTC.

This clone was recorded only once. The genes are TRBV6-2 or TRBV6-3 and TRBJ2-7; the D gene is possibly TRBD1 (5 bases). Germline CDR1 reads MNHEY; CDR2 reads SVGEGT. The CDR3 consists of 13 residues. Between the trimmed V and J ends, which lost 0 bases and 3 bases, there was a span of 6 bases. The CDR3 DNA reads TGTGCCAGCAGTTACTCCCAGGGCTACGAGCAGTACTTC. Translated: CASSYSQGYEQYF.

DNA of the CDR3: TGTGCCAGCTCACCGGAGCGAGAGCAGTACTTC. It yields the protein CASSPEREQYF. The rearrangement links TRBV18 to TRBJ2-7; no reliable D call. The germline gives CDR1 KGHSH, CDR2 LQKENI. Between the trimmed V and J ends, which lost 3 bases and 7 bases, there was a span of 7 bases. The CDR3 has 11 residues.

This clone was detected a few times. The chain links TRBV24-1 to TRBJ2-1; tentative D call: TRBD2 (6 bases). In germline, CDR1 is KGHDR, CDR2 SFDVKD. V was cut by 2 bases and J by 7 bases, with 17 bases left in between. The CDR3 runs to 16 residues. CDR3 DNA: TGTGCCACCAGTGATTCAACGGGAGAGTTTGGGAATGAGCAGTTCTTC. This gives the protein CATSDSTGEFGNEQFF.

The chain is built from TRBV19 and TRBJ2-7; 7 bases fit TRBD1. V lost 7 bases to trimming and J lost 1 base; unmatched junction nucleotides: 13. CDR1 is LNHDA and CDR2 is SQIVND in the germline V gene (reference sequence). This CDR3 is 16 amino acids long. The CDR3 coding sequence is TGTGCCAGTACCCCCCGTAGGACAGGTACTTCCTACGAGCAGTACTTC. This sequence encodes CASTPRRTGTSYEQYF.

In nucleotides, the CDR3 is TGCGCCAGCAGCCAGACAGCCAGCGGGGGGCTCAATGAGCAGTTCTTC. Protein product: CASSQTASGGLNEQFF. This sequence joins TRBV4-1 and TRBJ2-1, with TRBD2 identical over 9 bases. In germline, CDR1 is MGHRA, CDR2 YSYEKL. The CDR3 contains 16 residues. V was clipped by 3 bases and J by 6 bases; unmatched bases: 9.

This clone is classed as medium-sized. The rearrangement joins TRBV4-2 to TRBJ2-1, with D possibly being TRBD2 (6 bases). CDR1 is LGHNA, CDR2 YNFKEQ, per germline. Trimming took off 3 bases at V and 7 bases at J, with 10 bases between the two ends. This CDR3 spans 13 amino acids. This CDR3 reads CASSQGGVNEQFF. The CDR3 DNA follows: TGTGCCAGCAGCCAGGGCGGGGTTAATGAGCAGTTCTTC.

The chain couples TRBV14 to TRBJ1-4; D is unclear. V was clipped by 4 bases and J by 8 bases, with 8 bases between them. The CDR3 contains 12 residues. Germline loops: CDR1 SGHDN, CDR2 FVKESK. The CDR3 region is CASSPKGEKLFF. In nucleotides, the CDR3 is TGTGCCAGCAGCCCCAAAGGGGAAAAACTGTTTTTT.

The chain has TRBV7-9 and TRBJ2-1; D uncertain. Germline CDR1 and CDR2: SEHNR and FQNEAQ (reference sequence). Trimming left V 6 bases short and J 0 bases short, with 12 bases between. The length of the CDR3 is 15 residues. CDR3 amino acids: CASREDRSSYNEQFF. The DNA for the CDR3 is TGTGCCAGCAGAGAGGACCGGAGCTCCTACAATGAGCAGTTCTTC.

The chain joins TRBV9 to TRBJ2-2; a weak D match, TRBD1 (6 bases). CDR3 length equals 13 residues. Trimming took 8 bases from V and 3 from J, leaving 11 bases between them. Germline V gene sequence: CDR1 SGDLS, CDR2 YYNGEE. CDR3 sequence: CASTGWDTGELFF. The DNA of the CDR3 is TGTGCCAGTACAGGGTGGGACACCGGGGAGCTGTTTTTT.

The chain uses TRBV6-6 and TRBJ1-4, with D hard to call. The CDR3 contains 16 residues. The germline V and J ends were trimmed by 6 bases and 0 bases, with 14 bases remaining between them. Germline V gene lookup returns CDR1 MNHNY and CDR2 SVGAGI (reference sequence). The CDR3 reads CASSLGSPATNEKLFF. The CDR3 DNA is TGTGCCAGCAGCCTCGGTAGTCCCGCAACTAATGAAAAACTGTTTTTT.

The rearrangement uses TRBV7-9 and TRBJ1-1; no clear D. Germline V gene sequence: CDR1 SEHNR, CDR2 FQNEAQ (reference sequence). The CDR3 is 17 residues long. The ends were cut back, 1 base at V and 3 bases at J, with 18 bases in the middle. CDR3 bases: TGTGCCAGCAGCTTAGAATCTGGGCCGGGGAGTTACACTGAAGCTTTCTTT. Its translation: CASSLESGPGSYTEAFF.

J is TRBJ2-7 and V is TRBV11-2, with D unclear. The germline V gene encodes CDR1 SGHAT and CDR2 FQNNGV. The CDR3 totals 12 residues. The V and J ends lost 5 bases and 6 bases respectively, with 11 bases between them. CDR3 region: CASSPQVGEQYF. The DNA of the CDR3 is TGTGCCAGCAGCCCTCAGGTGGGCGAGCAGTACTTC.

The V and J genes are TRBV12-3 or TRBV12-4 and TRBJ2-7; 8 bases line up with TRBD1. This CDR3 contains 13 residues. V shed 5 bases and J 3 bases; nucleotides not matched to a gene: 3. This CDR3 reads CASSRQGRYEQYF. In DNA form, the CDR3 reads TGTGCCAGCAGTCGACAGGGGCGCTACGAGCAGTACTTC.

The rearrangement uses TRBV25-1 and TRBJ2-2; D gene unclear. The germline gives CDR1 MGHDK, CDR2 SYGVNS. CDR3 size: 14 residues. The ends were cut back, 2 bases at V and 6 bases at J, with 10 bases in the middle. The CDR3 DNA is TGTGCCAGCAGTGAACCCAAGACGGCCGGGGAGCTGTTTTTT. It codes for CASSEPKTAGELFF.

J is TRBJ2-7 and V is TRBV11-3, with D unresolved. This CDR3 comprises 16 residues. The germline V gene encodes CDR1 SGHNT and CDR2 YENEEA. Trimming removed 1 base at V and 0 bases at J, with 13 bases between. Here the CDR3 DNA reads TGTGCCAGCAGCTTAGTATGGACGGGTAGCTCCTACGAGCAGTACTTC. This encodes CASSLVWTGSSYEQYF.

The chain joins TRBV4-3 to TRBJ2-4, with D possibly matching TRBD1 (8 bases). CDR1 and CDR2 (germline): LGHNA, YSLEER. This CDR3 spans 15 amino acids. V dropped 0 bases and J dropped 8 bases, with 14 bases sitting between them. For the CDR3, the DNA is TGCGCCAGCAGCCAAGACAGGACAGGGAGGGACATTCAGTACTTC. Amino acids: CASSQDRTGRDIQYF.

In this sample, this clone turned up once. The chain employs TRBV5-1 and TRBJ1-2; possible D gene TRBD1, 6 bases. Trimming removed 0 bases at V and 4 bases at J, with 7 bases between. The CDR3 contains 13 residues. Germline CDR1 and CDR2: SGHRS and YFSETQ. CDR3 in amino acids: CASSLEGGYGYTF. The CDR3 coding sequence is TGCGCCAGCAGCTTGGAAGGGGGCTATGGCTACACCTTC.

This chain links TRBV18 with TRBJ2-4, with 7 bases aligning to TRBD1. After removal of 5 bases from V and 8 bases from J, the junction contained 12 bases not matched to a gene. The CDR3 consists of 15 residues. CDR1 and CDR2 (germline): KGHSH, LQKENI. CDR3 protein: CASSYDRVSSDIQYF. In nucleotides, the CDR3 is TGTGCCAGCTCATACGACAGGGTAAGCTCGGACATTCAGTACTTC.